The T cell receptor beta chain described here comes from a study of beta chain features in type 1 diabetes. The CDR3 has 15 residues. In germline, CDR1 is SGHTA, CDR2 FQGNSA. Whole-study results and caveats: Shorter TCRB CDR3s, moderately but significantly so, marked every one of the four CD4+ subsets in Type 1 diabetes patients. Shorter templates may be favored by PCR, equally so in patients and controls. The naive, central memory and Treg TCRB repertoires looked more alike in patients than they did in healthy donors. Patients with type 1 diabetes showed fewer VDJ junction insertions and more deletions.

Sorting produced populations that all topped 98% purity. Every isolated RNA sample was fully reverse transcribed, so sequencing captured expressed TCRB transcripts. Generated by immunoSEQ multiplex PCR, the TCRdb table keeps only in-frame clones and is missing some. The data contain hundreds of thousands of clones, approximately 11% of them singletons. The sample holds a few counts of this clone. Its antigen is not known. This receptor was identified in a man between 25 and 39 years old with type 1 diabetes. The source material was naive CD4+ T cells from blood. This sequence joins TRBV7-2 and TRBJ2-5, with D maybe TRBD2 (6 bases). The closer fit of TRBJ2-7 to the DNA end suggests the J call may be wrong. CDR3 bases: TGTGCCAGCAGTTCTGGCGGGGCCGGAAGGGACGAGCAGTACTTC. This translates into CASSSGGAGRDEQYF.